Presented here are 12 T cell receptor beta chains from one specimen sequenced in a study of T cell responses to AZD1222 COVID-19 vaccine (dated by TCRdb to the early 2020s). Library generation was performed with the immunoSEQ multiplex PCR assay. TCRdb limited this immuneACCESS table to in-frame rearrangements with V and J called. A share of clones is missing; checked studies link under half to unresolved V genes, and the rest is unexplained. For this sample the table gives approximately 70,000 clones, of which about four fifths were detected only once. Over 12% of the sample comes from the top ten. The time point label on this specimen signifies: about 28 days (+/-7) after the second vaccine dose. The input for sequencing was peripheral blood, taken 28 days after the second AZD1222 dose. All receptors come from an adult who received the AZD1222 COVID-19 vaccine.

This sequence joins TRBV3-1 (or the pseudogene TRBV3-2) and TRBJ1-3; D unresolved. The CDR3 length is 15 residues. With 3 bases removed from V and 0 bases from J, the gap between germline ends came to 9 bases. The germline V gene encodes CDR1 LGHDT and CDR2 YNNKEL (reference sequence). In DNA form, the CDR3 reads TGTGCCAGCAGCCATGCAGATCACTCTGGAAACACCATATATTTT. This codes for CASSHADHSGNTIYF.

This clone was recorded once. This rearrangement joins TRBV7-9 to TRBJ2-1; D might be TRBD1 (6 bases). The germline CDR1 and CDR2 sequences are SEHNR and FQNEAQ (reference sequence). This CDR3 region has 14 residues. Trimming shortened V by 5 bases and J by 8 bases, and 16 bases separated the two germline ends. Written as DNA, the CDR3 is TGTGCCAGCAGCCCTAGGGGGAAGTATCATGAGCAGTTCTTC. This gives the protein CASSPRGKYHEQFF.

The sample holds a few counts of this clone. The CDR3 DNA reads TGTGCCAGAAGGGTCGACGGACAGTACACCTACGAGCAGTACTTC. It yields the protein CARRVDGQYTYEQYF. The genes are TRBV6-9 and TRBJ2-7, with a tentative D call TRBD1 (6 bases). The V end lost 9 bases, the J end lost 2 bases, and 20 bases lay between the germline ends. There are 15 residues in the CDR3. Germline V lookup: CDR1 MNHGY, CDR2 SVAAGI.

The chain uses TRBV27 and TRBJ2-5; D is ambiguous. The germline V gene has CDR1 MNHEY and CDR2 SMNVEV (reference sequence). Deletions cut 4 bases from V and 5 bases from J, with 17 bases between. CDR3 length: 15 residues. CDR3 in DNA: TGTGCCAGCAGTTCCTACCGGAGCCAAGCGGAGACCCAGTACTTC. Amino acids: CASSSYRSQAETQYF.

This rearrangement joins TRBV5-1 to TRBJ1-1, with D maybe TRBD1 (5 bases). Germline CDR1 SGHRS, CDR2 YFSETQ. The CDR3 contains 18 residues. Trimming left V 1 base short and J 1 base short, with 20 bases between. The CDR3 loop is CASSLRGSGDTGNTEAFF. Written as DNA, the CDR3 is TGCGCCAGCAGCTTGCGGGGGTCGGGAGACACCGGGAACACTGAAGCTTTCTTT.

The chain recombines TRBV28 with TRBJ2-1, with 10 bases lining up with TRBD2. CDR1 and CDR2 (germline): MDHEN, SYDVKM. Unmatched junction bases numbered 4, after V lost 10 bases and J lost 4 bases. The CDR3 has 13 residues. The CDR3 spells CATGTSEYNEQFF. CDR3 sequence (DNA): TGTGCCACAGGGACTAGCGAATACAATGAGCAGTTCTTC.

The chain joins TRBV25-1 to TRBJ2-7; 9 bases agree with TRBD1. The germline CDR1 and CDR2 sequences are MGHDK and SYGVNS. CDR3 size: 14 residues. Trimming at V came to 6 bases and at J to 6 bases, leaving 9 bases not matched to a gene. The DNA of the CDR3 is TGTGCCAGCAGGCGACAGGGGGAATCAGGCGAGCAGTACTTC. Translation: CASRRQGESGEQYF.

In its sample, this clone was seen once. This chain uses TRBV25-1 with TRBJ1-2; unclear D gene. The CDR3 covers 14 residues. In germline, CDR1 is MGHDK, CDR2 SYGVNS. Trimming left V 3 bases short and J 7 bases short, with 15 bases between. The CDR3 loop reads CASSDPGPVGGYTF. CDR3 DNA sequence: TGTGCCAGCAGTGATCCAGGACCTGTGGGTGGCTACACCTTC.

This clone was recorded once. The chain combines TRBV27 with TRBJ2-7, with 9 bases aligning to TRBD1. This CDR3 has 13 amino acids. J was trimmed by 5 bases and V by 2 bases; bases with no gene match: 1. Germline loops: CDR1 MNHEY, CDR2 SMNVEV (reference sequence). CDR3 sequence: CASSLTGGDEQYF. DNA for the CDR3: TGTGCCAGCAGTTTAACAGGGGGCGACGAGCAGTACTTC.

The chain employs TRBV27 and TRBJ1-2, with 8 bases fitting TRBD1. V lost 5 bases to trimming and J lost 9 bases; unmatched junction nucleotides: 8. The length of the CDR3 is 13 residues. Germline V lookup: CDR1 MNHEY, CDR2 SMNVEV (reference sequence). CDR3 residues: CASSDRGLPRYTF. As DNA, the CDR3 is TGTGCCAGCAGTGACAGGGGACTGCCCCGCTACACCTTC.

This clone occurred a few times. The genes are TRBV2 and TRBJ2-5; D ambiguous. CDR3 length: 13 amino acids. Germline CDR1 is SNHLY and CDR2 is FYNNEI. Trimming pared 2 bases from V and 3 bases from J, leaving 7 bases between. For the CDR3, the DNA is TGTGCCAGCAGTGAACGGCAGGAAGAGACCCAGTACTTC. This gives the protein CASSERQEETQYF.

The chain is built from TRBV3-1 (or the pseudogene TRBV3-2) and TRBJ1-1; D possibly corresponds to TRBD1 (5 bases). The CDR3 covers 17 residues. Between the trimmed V and J ends, which lost 1 base and 0 bases, there was a span of 15 bases. Germline CDR1 LGHDT, CDR2 YNNKEL (reference sequence). The CDR3 is CASSQGNGAVMNTEAFF. The CDR3 nucleotides read TGTGCCAGCAGCCAAGGGAATGGGGCAGTAATGAACACTGAAGCTTTCTTT.